One and the same sample provided the 14 T cell receptor beta chains below, sequenced in a study of metastatic and nonmetastatic thyroid tumors. TCRdb re-called the PCR reads via MiXCR. Of over 20,000 clones listed, more than 20% are singletons. All patients were treatment-naive before thyroid surgery. Sequences were obtained from tumor tissue. The receptors originated from a male donor with papillary thyroid cancer or a benign thyroid nodule (not recorded which). Some clones in this sample may be carry-over from other donors' samples.

Worth noting for this clone: Being one base from a much bigger clone, this may be a read error. The genes are TRBV7-8 and TRBJ1-6; no definite D call. Between the trimmed V and J ends, which lost 5 bases and 8 bases, there was a span of 16 bases. From germline, CDR1 is SGHVS and CDR2 FQNEAQ. This CDR3 comprises 15 residues. CDR3 coding DNA: TGTGCCAGCAGCAATTGGGTGGCTCGGGATTCACCCCTCCACTTT. It translates to CASSNWVARDSPLHF.

There are a few counts of this clone. The chain employs TRBV10-2 and TRBJ2-7, with no clear D. V was trimmed by 4 bases and J by 5 bases, leaving 12 bases between them. The germline V gene has CDR1 WSHSY and CDR2 SAAADI. The length of the CDR3 is 13 residues. CDR3 sequence (DNA): TGCGCCAGCAGTGGGTACCATATCGACGAGCAGTACTTC. Its translation: CASSGYHIDEQYF.

There are a few counts of this clone. This may be a read error, as it is one base from a much larger clone. The sample contains more than one DNA sequence encoding this CDR3. The V gene is TRBV27, the J gene TRBJ2-1; D may be TRBD2 (5 bases). The CDR3 loop spans 13 amino acids. V lost 5 bases and J 7 bases, leaving 12 bases between the germline ends. CDR1 and CDR2 (germline): MNHEY, SMNVEV (reference sequence). The CDR3 here is CASSPSRANEQFF. CDR3 nucleotide sequence: TGTGCCAGCAGTCCCTCGAGGGCTAATGAGCAGTTCTTC.

This clone was counted between two and nine times. Given a much more abundant clone one base away, this may be a read error. The rearrangement uses TRBV6-4 and TRBJ1-1; no clear D gene. CDR3 length: 14 residues. The V end was cut by 7 bases, the J end by 4 bases, with 16 bases between. Germline lookup yields CDR1 MRHNA and CDR2 SNTAGT. The DNA of the CDR3 is TGTGCCAGCAAACCATGGGAAATGAGCACTGAAGCTTTCTTT. Translated: CASKPWEMSTEAFF.

The chain employs TRBV5-1 and TRBJ1-6; unclear D gene. CDR3 length: 13 residues. V lost 5 bases and J lost 10, with 13 bases in between. Germline-derived CDR1 and CDR2 are SGHRS and YFSETQ. The CDR3 sequence: CASRRTGNSPLHF. Written as DNA, the CDR3 is TGCGCCAGCAGAAGGACCGGTAACTCACCCCTCCACTTT.

This clone has a count of ten or more. This may come from a read error, since a much larger clone is one base off. This chain links TRBV6-1 with TRBJ1-1, with TRBD1 as a possible D gene (6 bases). The CDR3 sequence is 11 residues long. Germline CDR1 MNHNS, CDR2 SASEGT. V was clipped by 4 bases and J by 11 bases, with 11 bases between them. The CDR3 coding sequence is TGTGCCAGCAGTGGATACAGGGAGGCTTTCTTT. Amino acids: CASSGYREAFF.

This clone was recorded many times. V gene TRBV11-2 combines with J gene TRBJ1-5; TRBD1 matches 8 bases. Losses at the gene ends were 4 bases for V and 5 bases for J; bases not matched to a gene: 4. Germline loops: CDR1 SGHAT, CDR2 FQNNGV. This CDR3 spans 14 amino acids. The CDR3 reads CASSSQGAHQPQHF. DNA of the CDR3: TGTGCCAGCAGCTCGCAGGGGGCGCATCAGCCCCAGCATTTT.

This clone was seen at least ten times. V is TRBV3-1 and J is TRBJ1-3; D not certain. Germline V CDR1 and CDR2: LGHDT, YNNKEL (reference sequence). Trimming took off 4 bases at V and 0 bases at J, with 4 bases between the two ends. This CDR3 has 13 residues. The CDR3 protein is CASSLHSGNTIYF. CDR3 nucleotide sequence: TGTGCCAGCAGCCTCCACTCTGGAAACACCATATATTTT.

The J gene is TRBJ1-3, the V gene TRBV29-1; D unclear. Germline assignment: CDR1 SQVTM and CDR2 ANQGSEA. Trimming took 6 bases from V and 0 from J, leaving 6 bases between them. The CDR3 spans 12 residues. The CDR3 DNA sequence: TGCAGCGTACAGTGCTCTGGAAACACCATATATTTT. Protein product: CSVQCSGNTIYF.

The rearrangement uses TRBV27 and TRBJ1-2, with D possibly TRBD1 on 5 matching bases. V shed 8 bases and J shed 7 bases, with 11 bases lying between them. The CDR3 totals 11 residues. Germline V gene lookup returns CDR1 MNHEY and CDR2 SMNVEV (reference sequence). The chain's CDR3 is CASAGGGGYTF. The CDR3 region has the DNA TGTGCCAGCGCGGGGGGAGGTGGCTACACCTTC.

This chain uses TRBV28 with TRBJ2-7; TRBD2 matches at 16 bases. Per the germline V gene, CDR1 is MDHEN and CDR2 is SYDVKM. CDR3 length: 18 residues. V trimming: 8 bases; J trimming: 4 bases; junction bases outside the gene matches: 14. DNA of the CDR3: TGTGCCAGCCTCGTCGCGGGACTAGCGGGAGGGCTGACTTACGAGCAGTACTTC. This codes for CASLVAGLAGGLTYEQYF.

This clone was detected ten times or more. V gene TRBV28 combines with J gene TRBJ2-5; D is undetermined. Trimming removed 6 bases at V and 5 bases at J, with 13 bases between. CDR1 is MDHEN and CDR2 is SYDVKM in the germline V gene. The CDR3 covers 13 residues. This chain's CDR3 is CASSSPSLETQYF. Here the CDR3 DNA reads TGTGCCAGCAGCTCGCCGAGTCTCGAGACCCAGTACTTC.

Only a few counts were recorded for this clone. The genes are TRBV19 and TRBJ2-5; unclear D gene. The CDR3 sequence is 13 residues long. CDR1 LNHDA and CDR2 SQIVND come from the germline V gene (reference sequence). Trimming left V 5 bases short and J 9 bases short, with 16 bases between. CDR3 loop: CASSADLKRAQYF. CDR3 coding DNA: TGTGCCAGTAGTGCGGACCTTAAGCGAGCCCAGTACTTC.

This clone occurred many times. The chain joins TRBV5-4 to TRBJ2-7; 14 bases are shared with TRBD2. Losses at the gene ends were 4 bases for V and 2 bases for J; bases not matched to a gene: 2. The CDR3 has 15 amino acids. Germline CDR1 reads SGHNT; CDR2 reads YYREEE (reference sequence). This CDR3 reads CASSEGLAGAYEQYF. In nucleotides, the CDR3 is TGTGCCAGCAGCGAGGGACTAGCGGGAGCCTACGAGCAGTACTTC.